This section outlines one TCR beta chain sequence together with its context. No antigen is known for it. TCR beta CDR3 regions were amplified from RNA transcripts. Researchers ran a first-round RT-PCR on the TCR CDR3 using the HTBI primer set. TCRdb called the multiplex PCR reads again in MiXCR, with one record for every CDR3 protein. The sample includes about 290,000 distinct CDR3 sequences, roughly 15% of them seen just once. The sample originates from a study of T cells in Graves' hyperthyroidism and ophthalmopathy. The study, taken as a whole, reports: In the blood, most expanded thyroid clonotypes above 0.001 appeared as well. The model's output predicted ophthalmopathy at a median of about 6.5 months prior to onset.

Together with thyroid ultrasound, orbital computed tomography, serum thyroxine and TRAb, clinical symptoms were used for diagnoses. Using around 10 ml of fresh peripheral blood, PBMCs were prepared. The CDR3 length is 14 residues. Between the trimmed V and J ends, which lost 0 bases and 8 bases, there was a span of 13 bases. The germline CDR1 and CDR2 sequences are LGHDT and YNNKEL (reference sequence). This TCR came from a woman aged 45 to 65 with Graves' hyperthyroidism that later progressed to Graves' ophthalmopathy. The sequenced material came from blood. The rearrangement joins TRBV3-1 to TRBJ1-2, with D possibly being TRBD1 (5 bases). CDR3 protein: CASSQEAGTSGYTF. CDR3 sequence (DNA): TGTGCCAGCAGCCAAGAGGCAGGGACGAGCGGCTACACCTTC.